This T cell receptor beta chain appears in the sequencing data of a study of blood T cell repertoires in COVID-19. Sequenced by immunoSEQ multiplex PCR; TCRdb stores in-frame clones only, minus some. Of about 220,000 clones listed, around four fifths are singletons. Germline CDR1 is SGHRS and CDR2 is YFSETQ. V lost 5 bases and J lost 2, with 14 bases in between. This CDR3 is 14 amino acids long. This clonotype originated in a woman aged 50 to 60 who had been exposed to COVID-19. The chain recombines TRBV5-1 with TRBJ2-7, with D possibly being TRBD2 (6 bases). The sample was PBMCs or T cells enriched from blood (not recorded which). CDR3 loop: CASREGQGPYEQYF. CDR3 DNA: TGCGCCAGCAGGGAGGGGCAGGGACCCTACGAGCAGTACTTC.